This T cell receptor beta chain was observed in a study of blood T cell repertoires in COVID-19. From germline, CDR1 is SGHRS and CDR2 YFSETQ. The CDR3 runs to 14 residues. The V segment lost 3 bases and the J segment 8 bases; nucleotides outside the gene matches: 5. Sequenced by immunoSEQ multiplex PCR; TCRdb stores in-frame clones only, minus some. The table lists 91,000 or so clones, about 89% of them singletons. Notes on this clone: The same CDR3 can be traced to other DNA sequences in this sample.

Source material: peripheral blood. The chain has TRBV5-1 and TRBJ1-4, with 9 bases matching TRBD1. The sequence derives from a woman between 50 and 59 years old in a cohort sampled during active COVID-19. The CDR3 sequence is CASSSGTGNEKLFF. Here the CDR3 DNA reads TGCGCCAGCAGCTCAGGGACAGGGAACGAAAAACTGTTTTTT.